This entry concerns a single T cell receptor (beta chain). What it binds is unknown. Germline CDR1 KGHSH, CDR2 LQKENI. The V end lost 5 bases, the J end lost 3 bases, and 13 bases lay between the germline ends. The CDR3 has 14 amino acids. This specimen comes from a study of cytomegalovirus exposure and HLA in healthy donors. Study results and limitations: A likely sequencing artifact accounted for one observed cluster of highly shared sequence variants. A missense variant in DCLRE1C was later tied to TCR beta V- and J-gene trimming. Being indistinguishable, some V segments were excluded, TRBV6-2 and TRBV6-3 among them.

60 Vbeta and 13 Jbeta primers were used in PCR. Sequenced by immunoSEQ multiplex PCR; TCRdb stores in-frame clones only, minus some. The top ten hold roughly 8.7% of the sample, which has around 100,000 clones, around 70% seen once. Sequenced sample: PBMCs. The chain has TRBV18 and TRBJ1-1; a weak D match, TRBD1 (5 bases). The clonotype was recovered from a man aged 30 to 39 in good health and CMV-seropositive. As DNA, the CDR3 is TGTGCCAGCTCAAGTAGGGGAAGGGACACTGAAGCTTTCTTT. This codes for CASSSRGRDTEAFF.